The 10 T cell receptor beta chains listed next were all sequenced from one sample in a study of T cell changes during pregnancy in multiple sclerosis. Measured with immunoSEQ multiplex PCR; TCRdb has only the in-frame clones, and not every one. Among 90,000 or so clones listed, more than 85% were seen once. The material was peripheral blood, obtained in the first trimester of pregnancy. The receptors come from a female donor in good health, enrolled as a control in a pregnancy study.

The rearrangement joins TRBV29-1 to TRBJ1-1; D is unclear. Trimming took off 6 bases at V and 5 bases at J, with 22 bases between the two ends. CDR1 and CDR2 (germline): SQVTM, ANQGSEA. The CDR3 has 15 residues. DNA of the CDR3: TGCAGCGTGCCCGCCGAGGTCGGGGTAGTAACTGAAGCTTTCTTT. This gives the protein CSVPAEVGVVTEAFF.

This chain joins TRBV10-1 and TRBJ1-2; possibly TRBD1 for D (6 bases). Germline V lookup: CDR1 WNHNN, CDR2 SYGVQD (reference sequence). Trimming cost V 3 bases and J 1 base, with 12 bases left between them. This CDR3 is built from 15 residues. The CDR3 sequence: CASSETTGNNYGYTF. The CDR3 DNA reads TGCGCCAGCAGTGAAACGACAGGAAATAACTATGGCTACACCTTC.

The chain joins TRBV27 to TRBJ2-1; a possible D gene is TRBD1 (6 bases). V lost 4 bases, J lost 7 bases, and 20 bases lay in between. The germline V gene encodes CDR1 MNHEY and CDR2 SMNVEV (reference sequence). The CDR3 length is 16 residues. CDR3 nucleotide sequence: TGTGCCAGCAGTTCCCCAGGGGTCGCGCTTGCGAATGAGCAGTTCTTC. It codes for CASSSPGVALANEQFF.

The chain combines TRBV5-8 with TRBJ2-7, with D maybe TRBD1 (6 bases). The CDR3 consists of 15 residues. V was shortened by 0 bases and J by 3 bases, with 13 bases between the two germline ends. The germline gives CDR1 SGHTS, CDR2 YDEGEE. The CDR3 DNA sequence: TGTGCCAGCAGCTTGGACAGGGAATTATTCTACGAGCAGTACTTC. This gives the protein CASSLDRELFYEQYF.

The chain employs TRBV11-2 and TRBJ1-1, with TRBD1 as a possible D gene (5 bases). The CDR3 extends over 13 amino acids. Germline V gene data show CDR1 as SGHAT and CDR2 as FQNNGV. Trimming stripped 5 bases from V and 5 bases from J, with 12 bases between. The CDR3 protein is CASSRGGETEAFF. The CDR3 nucleotides are TGTGCCAGCAGCCGGGGAGGGGAGACTGAAGCTTTCTTT.

CDR3 DNA sequence: TGTGCCACCAGCAGAGATCTAGGGACAGGGACCACCGGGGAGCTGTTTTTT. Protein product: CATSRDLGTGTTGELFF. The V and J genes are TRBV15 and TRBJ2-2; 9 nucleotides align to TRBD1. This CDR3 contains 17 residues. Trimming removed 0 bases from V and 4 bases from J; junction bases left unmatched: 6. CDR1 is LNHNV, CDR2 YYDKDF, per germline (reference sequence).

The chain uses TRBV15 and TRBJ2-3, with TRBD2 identical over 7 bases. Losses at the gene ends were 1 base for V and 5 bases for J; bases not matched to a gene: 3. This CDR3 contains 14 residues. Germline values: CDR1 LNHNV, CDR2 YYDKDF (reference sequence). DNA of the CDR3: TGTGCCACCAGCAGAGTGCGGGGGATAGATACGCAGTATTTT. It encodes CATSRVRGIDTQYF.

V gene TRBV30 combines with J gene TRBJ2-2, with a tentative D call TRBD1 (6 bases). The CDR3 is made up of 14 amino acids. CDR1 and CDR2 (germline): GTSNPN, SVGIG (reference sequence). Trimming cost V 4 bases and J 7 bases, with 16 bases left between them. This CDR3 reads CAWTAGQGIGELFF. The CDR3 bases are TGTGCCTGGACGGCAGGCCAGGGGATCGGGGAGCTGTTTTTT.

The chain has TRBV2 and TRBJ2-3, with D perhaps matching TRBD1 (5 bases). There are 13 residues in the CDR3. Germline V gene data show CDR1 as SNHLY and CDR2 as FYNNEI. The V and J ends lost 5 bases and 9 bases respectively, with 15 bases between them. CDR3 nucleotides: TGTGCCAGCAGTACGACAGCCCAATCCACGCAGTATTTT. Translating gives CASSTTAQSTQYF.

The chain recombines TRBV6-4 with TRBJ2-3; TRBD2 agrees at 10 bases. V lost 9 bases to trimming and J lost 5 bases; unmatched junction nucleotides: 20. Germline V gene lookup returns CDR1 MRHNA and CDR2 SNTAGT. The CDR3 sequence is 18 residues long. The CDR3 sequence: CARYGGGSGGTFGDTQYF. The CDR3 DNA reads TGTGCCAGATATGGTGGGGGTAGCGGGGGGACCTTTGGAGATACGCAGTATTTT.